Following are 18 T cell receptor beta chains from one sample sequenced in a study of beta chain features in type 1 diabetes. What was sequenced were expressed TCRB transcripts, since all of the isolated RNA had been reverse transcribed. Only in-frame clones appear in the TCRdb table, and some are missing; sequencing was by immunoSEQ multiplex PCR. In the table there are 70,000 to 90,000 clones, about 32% of which are singletons. The sample comprised stem cell memory CD4+ T cells from blood. The receptors stem from a woman between 18 and 29 years old in good health.

The chain couples TRBV5-1 to TRBJ2-3; 10 bases fit TRBD2. Germline assignment: CDR1 SGHRS and CDR2 YFSETQ. The length of the CDR3 is 16 residues. Unmatched junction bases numbered 6, after V lost 4 bases and J lost 1 base. The DNA of the CDR3 is TGCGCCAGCAGCACGGGAGCGGGGGGGCGCACAGATACGCAGTATTTT. This encodes CASSTGAGGRTDTQYF.

The V call is TRBV25-1, the J call TRBJ1-5; tentative D call: TRBD1 (6 bases). Germline V gene lookup returns CDR1 MGHDK and CDR2 SYGVNS. The CDR3 is 15 residues long. V gave up 1 base and J gave up 2 bases, with 9 bases separating them. CDR3 loop: CASSELGAGNQPQHF. DNA for the CDR3: TGTGCCAGCAGTGAATTGGGGGCAGGCAATCAGCCCCAGCATTTT.

This clone has a handful of counts. This chain joins TRBV25-1 and TRBJ2-1; D is possibly TRBD2 (6 bases). This CDR3 has 14 residues. The V gene lost 2 bases and the J gene lost 4 bases, with 9 bases spanning the gap. Germline CDR1 and CDR2: MGHDK and SYGVNS. The CDR3 bases are TGTGCCAGCAGTGAAGGTCGGGGGTACAATGAGCAGTTCTTC. This codes for CASSEGRGYNEQFF.

This clone has only a few counts. The J gene is TRBJ2-5, the V gene TRBV7-9; TRBD1 might be the D (5 bases). Deletions cut 5 bases from V and 5 bases from J, with 15 bases between. Germline loops: CDR1 SEHNR, CDR2 FQNEAQ (reference sequence). CDR3 length: 14 amino acids. DNA of the CDR3: TGTGCCAGCAGCAGCCTTGGGGCGACGGAGACCCAGTACTTC. Translating it yields CASSSLGATETQYF.

This sequence joins TRBV7-2 and TRBJ2-1, with TRBD2 identical over 9 bases. This CDR3 has 16 residues. V was pared by 3 bases and J by 0 bases, with 3 bases of the junction left unmatched. Germline-derived CDR1 and CDR2 are SGHTA and FQGNSA. The CDR3 loop is CASSFSGGGSYNEQFF. The CDR3 DNA reads TGTGCCAGCAGCTTTAGCGGGGGCGGCTCCTACAATGAGCAGTTCTTC. The whole variable domain, remainder taken from reference TRBV7-2 and TRBJ2-1, is GAGVSQSPSNKVTEKGKDVELRCDPISGHTALYWYRQSLGQGLEFLIYFQGNSAPDKSGLPSDRFSAERTGGSVSTLTIQRTQQEDSAVYLCASSFSGGGSYNEQFFGPGTRLTVL.

The chain links TRBV2 to TRBJ2-2, with D perhaps matching TRBD2 (6 bases). Germline assignment: CDR1 SNHLY and CDR2 FYNNEI. CDR3 length equals 14 residues. Deletions cut 7 bases from V and 5 bases from J, with 14 bases between. The CDR3 nucleotides read TGTGCCAGCATATTTGGCGGGGCTACCGGGGAGCTGTTTTTT. Amino acids: CASIFGGATGELFF.

The rearrangement joins TRBV19 to TRBJ1-5, with 9 bases fitting TRBD1. In germline, CDR1 is LNHDA, CDR2 SQIVND (reference sequence). The CDR3 runs to 15 residues. V gave up 6 bases and J gave up 4 bases; unmatched junction bases: 7. CDR3 in DNA: TGTGCCAGTAGAACAGGGGGCGTCAGGAATCAGCCCCAGCATTTT. This encodes CASRTGGVRNQPQHF.

This rearrangement joins TRBV7-9 to TRBJ1-1, with 8 bases lining up with TRBD1. The CDR3 extends over 14 amino acids. The germline V gene has CDR1 SEHNR and CDR2 FQNEAQ (reference sequence). V was clipped by 5 bases and J by 1 base; unmatched bases: 3. The CDR3 nucleotides read TGTGCCAGCAGCCTGGGACAGGAGAACACTGAAGCTTTCTTT. Amino acid sequence: CASSLGQENTEAFF. Full variable domain (outside the CDR3, taken from reference TRBV7-9 and TRBJ1-1): DTGVSQNPRHKITKRGQNVTFRCDPISEHNRLYWYRQTLGQGPEFLTYFQNEAQLEKSRLLSDRFSAERPKGSFSTLEIQRTEQGDSAMYLCASSLGQENTEAFFGQGTRLTVV.

The chain uses TRBV5-1 and TRBJ1-4, with a possible D match to TRBD1 (6 bases). Germline V gene sequence: CDR1 SGHRS, CDR2 YFSETQ. The V end lost 4 bases, the J end lost 4 bases, and 14 bases lay between the germline ends. The CDR3 has 15 residues. The CDR3 loop reads CASSGGQPSNEKLFF. The CDR3, as DNA: TGCGCCAGCAGCGGAGGACAGCCAAGTAATGAAAAACTGTTTTTT.

In its sample, this clone was seen a few times. The chain has TRBV28 and TRBJ1-5; D unresolved. Germline loops: CDR1 MDHEN, CDR2 SYDVKM. Trimming cost V 7 bases and J 3 bases, with 16 bases left between them. The CDR3 length is 15 residues. DNA of the CDR3: TGTGCCAGCACTGCCCGAGGGATCCCCAATCAGCCCCAGCATTTT. Protein sequence: CASTARGIPNQPQHF.

The genes are TRBV6-6 and TRBJ2-5, with 8 bases lining up with TRBD2. This CDR3 is built from 15 residues. The V gene's germline CDR1 is MNHNY and CDR2 SVGAGI (reference sequence). The trim removed 5 bases at V and 1 base at J, leaving 6 bases unmatched. This chain's CDR3 is CASSPHTSGQETQYF. CDR3 nucleotide sequence: TGTGCCAGCAGTCCGCATACTAGCGGCCAAGAGACCCAGTACTTC.

This chain joins TRBV19 and TRBJ1-3, with D uncertain. CDR3 length equals 15 residues. Germline CDR1 LNHDA, CDR2 SQIVND (reference sequence). V was cut by 4 bases and J by 0 bases, with 10 bases left in between. In nucleotides, the CDR3 is TGTGCCAGTAGTAGCCGGAACAGCTCTGGAAACACCATATATTTT. It is translated as CASSSRNSSGNTIYF.

This chain uses TRBV4-1 with TRBJ2-1; 10 bases match TRBD1. The CDR3 runs to 16 residues. V lost 3 bases to trimming and J lost 5 bases; unmatched junction nucleotides: 7. The germline V gene has CDR1 MGHRA and CDR2 YSYEKL. This CDR3 is CASSQGTGAHDNEQFF. The CDR3 bases are TGCGCCAGCAGCCAGGGGACAGGGGCTCATGACAATGAGCAGTTCTTC.

This clone was counted between two and nine times. This chain joins TRBV21-1 and TRBJ1-5. TRBV21-1 is marked as a pseudogene. This CDR3 region has 16 residues. The DNA of the CDR3 is TGTGCCAGCAGCCGCGAGGGGGGGGTTCGCAATCAGCCCCAGCATTTT. Residues: CASSREGGVRNQPQHF.

The V call is TRBV6-1, the J call TRBJ2-7; weak D call: TRBD1 (5 bases). The germline gives CDR1 MNHNS, CDR2 SASEGT. The CDR3 spans 17 residues. The V end was cut by 0 bases, the J end by 4 bases, with 19 bases between. The CDR3 DNA reads as TGTGCCAGCAGTGAAGCGCTTCAGGGAACTGTCGGGTACGAGCAGTACTTC. It specifies CASSEALQGTVGYEQYF.

This clone was counted between two and nine times. The chain joins TRBV5-4 to TRBJ2-1; weak D call: TRBD2 (6 bases). The V end was cut by 4 bases, the J end by 1 base, with 12 bases between. CDR1 and CDR2 from the germline V gene are SGHNT and YYREEE (reference sequence). There are 15 residues in the CDR3. The CDR3 sequence: CASSTPLASYNEQFF. For the CDR3, the DNA is TGTGCCAGCAGCACGCCTCTAGCGTCCTACAATGAGCAGTTCTTC.

The J gene is TRBJ2-7, the V gene TRBV5-1; D might be TRBD2 (5 bases). V was pared by 0 bases and J by 4 bases, with 11 bases between. The V gene's germline CDR1 is SGHRS and CDR2 YFSETQ. There are 14 residues in the CDR3. The CDR3 loop reads CASSLAGEEYEQYF. The CDR3 DNA sequence: TGCGCCAGCAGCTTGGCCGGGGAAGAATACGAGCAGTACTTC.

The CDR3 protein is CASSSAGGPRAFF. CDR3 coding DNA: TGTGCCAGCAGCTCGGCCGGGGGACCGCGAGCTTTCTTT. J is TRBJ1-1 and V is TRBV11-1, with D maybe TRBD1 (5 bases). Germline V gene lookup returns CDR1 SGHAT and CDR2 FQDESV (reference sequence). Trimming took 4 bases from V and 10 from J, leaving 16 bases between them. This CDR3 is built from 13 residues.